Below, 25 T cell receptor beta chains from the same sample are listed, as sequenced in a study of human T cells and chemical hapten exposure. Time point noted: patch test 1, 2 weeks after DPC sensitization. Indicated treatment: therapeutic diphenylcyclopropenone sensitization with weekly scalp DPC. TCRdb recomputed calls from the RACE reads with MiXCR, one row per CDR3 protein. The table has 350,000 or so distinct CDR3 sequences, around 7% seen once. The material sequenced was whole blood, taken in connection with sensitization to the hapten diphenylcyclopropenone (DPC). The receptors originated from a woman between 18 and 29 years old with alopecia areata. Some clones in this sample may be carry-over from other donors' samples.

This clonotype appeared a few times. The chain uses TRBV12-3 or TRBV12-4 and TRBJ1-4; unclear D gene. The V gene lost 7 bases and the J gene lost 7 bases, with 19 bases spanning the gap. The CDR3 totals 15 residues. CDR3: CASKYVPGVAEKLFF. CDR3 sequence (DNA): TGTGCCAGCAAATACGTGCCGGGTGTAGCTGAAAAACTGTTTTTT.

The rearrangement links TRBV2 to TRBJ2-7, with D perhaps matching TRBD1 (6 bases). The CDR3 has 17 amino acids. V lost 1 base and J lost 3, with 19 bases in between. CDR1 SNHLY and CDR2 FYNNEI come from the germline V gene. CDR3 amino acids: CASSEEAGRDIRYEQYF. The CDR3 DNA reads as TGTGCCAGCAGTGAAGAGGCGGGCCGGGACATCCGCTACGAGCAGTACTTC.

This chain joins TRBV7-9 and TRBJ1-1; unclear D gene. In germline, CDR1 is SEHNR, CDR2 FQNEAQ (reference sequence). The CDR3 loop spans 11 amino acids. The V end lost 3 bases, the J end lost 11 bases, and 10 bases lay between the germline ends. In DNA, the CDR3 is TGTGCCAGCAGCTTTCGCGCCGGGGCTTTCTTT. Translation gives CASSFRAGAFF. Together with reference TRBV7-9 and TRBJ1-1, the CDR3 gives the full variable domain: DTGVSQNPRHKITKRGQNVTFRCDPISEHNRLYWYRQTLGQGPEFLTYFQNEAQLEKSRLLSDRFSAERPKGSFSTLEIQRTEQGDSAMYLCASSFRAGAFFGQGTRLTVV.

The V gene is TRBV6-2 or TRBV6-3, the J gene TRBJ2-1; 13 bases agree with TRBD2. This CDR3 spans 16 amino acids. Per the germline V gene, CDR1 is MNHEY and CDR2 is SVGEGT. V was clipped by 2 bases and J by 3 bases; unmatched bases: 1. CDR3 nucleotides: TGTGCCAGCAGTTACCGACTAGCGGGGGGCTACAATGAGCAGTTCTTC. Encoded protein: CASSYRLAGGYNEQFF.

Only a few counts were recorded for this clonotype. This chain connects TRBV20-1 to TRBJ2-6, with a weak D call TRBD1 (5 bases). Trimming cost V 1 base and J 3 bases, with 10 bases left between them. The CDR3 consists of 15 residues. Germline V lookup: CDR1 DFQATT, CDR2 SNEGSKA (reference sequence). Here the CDR3 reads CSARVGRDGANVLTF. CDR3 nucleotide sequence: TGCAGTGCTAGAGTCGGCAGGGATGGGGCCAACGTCCTGACTTTC.

The gene calls are TRBV4-2 and TRBJ2-4; D tentatively reads TRBD1 or TRBD2 (5 bases each). Germline loops: CDR1 LGHNA, CDR2 YNFKEQ. Trimming took 1 base from V and 10 from J, leaving 11 bases between them. The CDR3 runs to 13 residues. Written as DNA, the CDR3 is TGTGCCAGCAGCCAAGGCAGGGACCGAATTCAGTACTTC. This codes for CASSQGRDRIQYF.

The chain couples TRBV20-1 to TRBJ2-3; 10 nucleotides line up with TRBD2. The CDR3 loop spans 14 amino acids. Germline V gives CDR1 DFQATT, CDR2 SNEGSKA (reference sequence). J was trimmed by 4 bases and V by 5 bases; bases with no gene match: 6. CDR3 residues: CSASLAGTADTQYF. CDR3 sequence (DNA): TGCAGTGCTTCACTAGCGGGGACCGCAGATACGCAGTATTTT.

The sample holds a few counts of this clonotype. This chain connects TRBV7-2 to TRBJ2-6, with D possibly being TRBD1 (5 bases). Germline V gives CDR1 SGHTA, CDR2 FQGNSA. CDR3 length: 18 residues. Deletions cut 3 bases from V and 0 bases from J, with 15 bases between. The CDR3 loop reads CASSLGPFYRSGANVLTF. In DNA form, the CDR3 reads TGTGCCAGCAGCTTGGGGCCTTTCTACCGCTCTGGGGCCAACGTCCTGACTTTC.

This clonotype has just a few counts. The CDR3 sequence is CASSPVRASSTDTQYF. The CDR3 nucleotides read TGTGCCAGCTCACCGGTCCGGGCGTCTAGCACAGATACGCAGTATTTT. This chain uses TRBV18 with TRBJ2-3; no definite D call. CDR3 size: 16 residues. Trimming removed 3 bases from V and 0 bases from J, with 13 bases in between. CDR1 is KGHSH, CDR2 LQKENI, per germline. The full variable domain, with the rest looked up from reference TRBV18 and TRBJ2-3, is NAGVMQNPRHLVRRRGQEARLRCSPMKGHSHVYWYRQLPEEGLKFMVYLQKENIIDESGMPKERFSAEFPKEGPSILRIQQVVRGDSAAYFCASSPVRASSTDTQYFGPGTRLTVL.

This clonotype was counted many times. Here the CDR3 reads CSCTGSVGTDTQYF. CDR3 nucleotide sequence: TGCAGCTGTACAGGGAGTGTGGGCACAGATACGCAGTATTTT. V gene TRBV29-1 combines with J gene TRBJ2-3; a weak D match, TRBD1 (6 bases). The V gene's germline CDR1 is SQVTM and CDR2 ANQGSEA. V was trimmed by 8 bases and J by 1 base, leaving 16 bases between them. The CDR3 spans 14 residues.

This clonotype was observed a handful of times. The rearrangement joins TRBV7-3 to TRBJ2-5; 10 bases agree with TRBD1. Germline CDR1 and CDR2: SGHTA and FQGTGA. There are 15 residues in the CDR3. V was clipped by 5 bases and J by 1 base; unmatched bases: 4. CDR3 sequence: CASSQGTGVQETQYF. CDR3 in DNA: TGTGCCAGCAGCCAAGGGACAGGGGTCCAAGAGACCCAGTACTTC.

This clonotype showed up just a few times. This chain joins TRBV28 and TRBJ1-1, with 10 nucleotides matching TRBD1. The germline gives CDR1 MDHEN, CDR2 SYDVKM. The CDR3 covers 16 residues. V dropped 7 bases and J dropped 0; count of bases not matched to a gene: 8. CDR3 loop: CASKDGGQGMNTEAFF. CDR3 nucleotides: TGTGCCAGCAAAGATGGGGGACAGGGGATGAACACTGAAGCTTTCTTT. The full variable domain, its missing parts supplied by reference TRBV28 and TRBJ1-1, is DVKVTQSSRYLVKRTGEKVFLECVQDMDHENMFWYRQDPGLGLRLIYFSYDVKMKEKGDIPEGYSVSREKKERFSLILESASTNQTSMYLCASKDGGQGMNTEAFFGQGTRLTVV.

This clonotype was seen repeatedly, ten times or more. The chain uses TRBV12-3 or TRBV12-4 and TRBJ2-2; TRBD2 might be the D (6 bases). V was cut by 4 bases and J by 4 bases, with 7 bases left in between. CDR3 length: 13 residues. CDR3 residues: CASSSGVTGELFF. Here the CDR3 DNA reads TGTGCCAGCAGTTCGGGGGTCACCGGGGAGCTGTTTTTT.

This clonotype was counted at least ten times. The V gene is TRBV27, the J gene TRBJ2-4; D ambiguous. Between the trimmed V and J ends, which lost 6 bases and 0 bases, there was a span of 12 bases. This CDR3 region has 15 residues. CDR1 is MNHEY, CDR2 SMNVEV, per germline (reference sequence). CDR3: CASSNSVIAKNIQYF. For the CDR3, the DNA is TGTGCCAGCAGCAATAGTGTTATAGCCAAAAACATTCAGTACTTC.

This clonotype has only a few counts. This chain's CDR3 is CSARGLRGSTEAFF. CDR3 in DNA: TGCAGTGCTAGAGGGCTTAGGGGGAGCACTGAAGCTTTCTTT. V usage is TRBV20-1 and J usage is TRBJ1-1, with TRBD1 as a possible D gene (6 bases). CDR1 DFQATT and CDR2 SNEGSKA come from the germline V gene (reference sequence). The CDR3 extends over 14 amino acids. Trimming removed 1 base from V and 4 bases from J, with 13 bases in between.

This clonotype has a handful of counts. This chain joins TRBV12-3 or TRBV12-4 and TRBJ2-7; D gene uncertain. The CDR3 covers 16 residues. V lost 6 bases, J lost 1 base, and 19 bases lay in between. The CDR3 loop is CASSASTAIRSYEQYF. DNA for the CDR3: TGTGCCAGCAGCGCGTCGACCGCGATCCGATCCTACGAGCAGTACTTC.

This clonotype occurred many times. The chain joins TRBV20-1 to TRBJ2-1; weak D call: TRBD2 (7 bases). The V end lost 6 bases, the J end lost 4 bases, and 19 bases lay between the germline ends. The CDR3 totals 15 residues. Germline loops: CDR1 DFQATT, CDR2 SNEGSKA (reference sequence). For the CDR3, the DNA is TGCAGTGCCTACGGGGGGCACAACGAATACAATGAGCAGTTCTTC. It translates to CSAYGGHNEYNEQFF.

This clonotype was observed many times. The gene calls are TRBV9 and TRBJ2-4; unclear D gene. This CDR3 has 15 residues. Germline values: CDR1 SGDLS, CDR2 YYNGEE. Trimming took 0 bases from V and 7 from J, leaving 14 bases between them. The CDR3 nucleotides are TGTGCCAGCAGCGTAGCCCCTAGTCGCGAGAACATTCAGTACTTC. Translating it yields CASSVAPSRENIQYF. Together with reference TRBV9 and TRBJ2-4, the CDR3 gives the full variable domain: DSGVTQTPKHLITATGQRVTLRCSPRSGDLSVYWYQQSLDQGLQFLIQYYNGEERAKGNILERFSAQQFPDLHSELNLSSLELGDSALYFCASSVAPSRENIQYFGAGTRLSVL.

The chain recombines TRBV6-1 with TRBJ1-2, with no clear D. Trimming pared 5 bases from V and 2 bases from J, leaving 12 bases between. This CDR3 spans 14 amino acids. Germline V gene lookup returns CDR1 MNHNS and CDR2 SASEGT. The chain's CDR3 is CASSPTMRNYGYTF. CDR3 nucleotides: TGTGCCAGCAGTCCCACTATGAGAAACTATGGCTACACCTTC.

This clonotype showed up many times. V is TRBV20-1 and J is TRBJ1-5; 8 positions match TRBD1. The V and J ends lost 6 bases and 5 bases, in that order; junction bases with no gene match: 9. The germline CDR1 and CDR2 sequences are DFQATT and SNEGSKA (reference sequence). CDR3 length: 14 amino acids. The CDR3 sequence: CSATSGGRDQPQHF. DNA for the CDR3: TGCAGTGCCACTTCAGGGGGCCGGGATCAGCCCCAGCATTTT.

J is TRBJ1-6 and V is TRBV27; no firm D call. Trimming pared 5 bases from V and 13 bases from J, leaving 15 bases between. Germline CDR1 reads MNHEY; CDR2 reads SMNVEV (reference sequence). CDR3 length: 13 amino acids. CDR3 nucleotide sequence: TGTGCCAGCAGTCCCCGTTCGAGTCCCCCCCTCCACTTT. Its translation is CASSPRSSPPLHF.

This clonotype was recorded many times. The chain has TRBV12-3 or TRBV12-4 and TRBJ2-4; 8 bases fit TRBD1. The CDR3 is 18 residues long. V lost 9 bases and J lost 0; bases outside the gene matches: 16. In nucleotides, the CDR3 is TGTGCCAGGGGGTTCCGGGGGCAGGGGGCAAAAGCCAAAAACATTCAGTACTTC. It encodes CARGFRGQGAKAKNIQYF.

The J gene is TRBJ1-6, the V gene TRBV7-2; 9 bases map to TRBD1. Trimming removed 2 bases from V and 10 bases from J; junction bases left unmatched: 9. CDR1 and CDR2 (germline): SGHTA, FQGNSA. The CDR3 is 16 residues long. CDR3 nucleotide sequence: TGTGCCAGCAGCTTAACCACGGGACAGGGCGGATCACCCCTCCACTTT. Encoded protein: CASSLTTGQGGSPLHF.

This clonotype was seen a few times. The chain combines TRBV7-9 with TRBJ1-2; D unresolved. V was cut by 5 bases and J by 3 bases, with 16 bases left in between. Per the germline V gene, CDR1 is SEHNR and CDR2 is FQNEAQ (reference sequence). CDR3 length equals 15 residues. CDR3 region: CASSTVMRDDYGYTF. CDR3 nucleotides: TGTGCCAGCAGCACAGTTATGAGAGACGACTATGGCTACACCTTC.

This clonotype was observed a handful of times. A much larger clone is a single base away; this may be a read error. This chain joins TRBV9 and TRBJ2-3; D uncertain. This CDR3 region has 18 residues. Trimming took off 7 bases at V and 0 bases at J, with 24 bases between the two ends. Germline loops: CDR1 SGDLS, CDR2 YYNGEE. CDR3 amino acids: CASSATSLASYSTDTQYF. For the CDR3, the DNA is TGTGCCAGCTCCGCGACCTCCCTTGCGAGCTACAGCACAGATACGCAGTATTTT. The whole variable domain, filled in from reference TRBV9 and TRBJ2-3, reads DSGVTQTPKHLITATGQRVTLRCSPRSGDLSVYWYQQSLDQGLQFLIQYYNGEERAKGNILERFSAQQFPDLHSELNLSSLELGDSALYFCASSATSLASYSTDTQYFGPGTRLTVL.